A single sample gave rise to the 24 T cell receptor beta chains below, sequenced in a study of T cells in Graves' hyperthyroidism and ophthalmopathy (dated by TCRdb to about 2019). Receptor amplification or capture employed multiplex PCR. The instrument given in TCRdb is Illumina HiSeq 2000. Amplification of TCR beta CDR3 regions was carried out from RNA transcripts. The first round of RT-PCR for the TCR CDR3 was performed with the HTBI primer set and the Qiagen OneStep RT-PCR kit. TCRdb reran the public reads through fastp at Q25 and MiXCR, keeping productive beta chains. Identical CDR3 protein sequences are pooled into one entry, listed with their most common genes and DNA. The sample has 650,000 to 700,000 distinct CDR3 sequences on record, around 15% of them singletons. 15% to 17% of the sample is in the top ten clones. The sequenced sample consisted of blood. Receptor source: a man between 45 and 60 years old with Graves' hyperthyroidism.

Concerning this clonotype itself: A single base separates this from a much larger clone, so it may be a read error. Here the CDR3 reads CASSEGLETDTQYF. DNA of the CDR3: TGTGCCAGCTCCGAAGGACTGGAAACAGATACGCAGTATTTT. This sequence joins TRBV28 and TRBJ2-3, with D perhaps TRBD2 (5 bases). The CDR3 consists of 14 residues. Germline V gene sequence: CDR1 MDHEN, CDR2 SYDVKM. With 8 bases removed from V and 3 bases from J, the gap between germline ends came to 15 bases.

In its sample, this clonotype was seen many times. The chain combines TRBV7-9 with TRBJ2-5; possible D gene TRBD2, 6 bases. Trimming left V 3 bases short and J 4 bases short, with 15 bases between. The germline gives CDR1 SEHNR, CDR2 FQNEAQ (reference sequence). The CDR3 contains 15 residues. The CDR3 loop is CASSFGGLGGETQYF. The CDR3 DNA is TGTGCCAGCAGCTTCGGGGGACTCGGAGGAGAGACCCAGTACTTC.

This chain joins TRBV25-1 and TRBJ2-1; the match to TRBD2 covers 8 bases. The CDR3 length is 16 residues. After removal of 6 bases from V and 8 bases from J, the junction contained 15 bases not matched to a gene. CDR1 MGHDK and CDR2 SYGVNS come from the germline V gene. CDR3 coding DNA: TGTGCCAGCAGGCCCCCGCGGCGGGGGGAAAGAGATGAGCAGTTCTTC. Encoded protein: CASRPPRRGERDEQFF.

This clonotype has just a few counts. Here the CDR3 reads CASRHTGTSGDPFTDTQYF. The CDR3 DNA reads as TGTGCCAGCAGGCATACCGGGACTAGCGGGGACCCTTTCACAGATACGCAGTATTTT. The chain combines TRBV28 with TRBJ2-3, with 13 bases aligning to TRBD2. V was pared by 6 bases and J by 2 bases, with 14 bases of the junction left unmatched. The CDR3 is 19 residues long. The germline V gene has CDR1 MDHEN and CDR2 SYDVKM.

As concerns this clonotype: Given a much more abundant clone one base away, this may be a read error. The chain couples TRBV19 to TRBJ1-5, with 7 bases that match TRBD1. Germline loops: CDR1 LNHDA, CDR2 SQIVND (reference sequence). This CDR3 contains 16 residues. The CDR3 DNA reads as TGTGCCAGTAGTATAATGCCAGGGGGTACAAATCAGCCCGAGCATTTT. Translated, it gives CASSIMPGGTNQPEHF.

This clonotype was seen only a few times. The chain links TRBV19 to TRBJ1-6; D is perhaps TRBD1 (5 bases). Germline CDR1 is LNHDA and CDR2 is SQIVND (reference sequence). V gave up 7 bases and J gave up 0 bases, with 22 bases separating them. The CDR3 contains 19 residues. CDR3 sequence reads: CASTPGGTDWSSYNSPLHF. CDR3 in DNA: TGTGCCAGTACCCCCGGAGGGACGGATTGGAGCTCCTATAATTCACCCCTCCACTTT.

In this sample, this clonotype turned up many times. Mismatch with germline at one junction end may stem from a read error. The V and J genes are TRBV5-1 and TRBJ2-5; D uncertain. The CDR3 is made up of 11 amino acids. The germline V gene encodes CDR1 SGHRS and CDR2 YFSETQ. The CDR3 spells CASSDHETQYF. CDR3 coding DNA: TGCGCCAGCAGCGACCACGAGACCCAGTACTTC.

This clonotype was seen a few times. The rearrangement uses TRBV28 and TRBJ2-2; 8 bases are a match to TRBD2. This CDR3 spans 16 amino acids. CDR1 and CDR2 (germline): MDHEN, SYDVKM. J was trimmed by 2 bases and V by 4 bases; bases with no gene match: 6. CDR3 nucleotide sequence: TGTGCCAGCAGTTGGGGACTAGTCGGAAACACCGGGGAGCTGTTTTTT. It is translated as CASSWGLVGNTGELFF.

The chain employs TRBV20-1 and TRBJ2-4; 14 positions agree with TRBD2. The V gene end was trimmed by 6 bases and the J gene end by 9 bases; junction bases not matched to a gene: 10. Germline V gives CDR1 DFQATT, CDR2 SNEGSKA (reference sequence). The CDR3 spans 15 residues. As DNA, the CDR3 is TGCAGTGCCTTTACGGGACTAGCGGGAGATAGCATTCAGTACTTC. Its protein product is CSAFTGLAGDSIQYF.

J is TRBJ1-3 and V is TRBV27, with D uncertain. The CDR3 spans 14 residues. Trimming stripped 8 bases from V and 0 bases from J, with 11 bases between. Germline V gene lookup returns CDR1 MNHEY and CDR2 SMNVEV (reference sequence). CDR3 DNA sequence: TGTGCCAGCTCTCCTATGTCCTCTGGAAACACCATATATTTT. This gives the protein CASSPMSSGNTIYF.

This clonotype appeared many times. In DNA form, the CDR3 reads TGTGCCAGCAGTCCAGAAGGACAGGGGGCATACGAGCAGTACTTC. As protein: CASSPEGQGAYEQYF. The genes are TRBV27 and TRBJ2-7; TRBD1 agrees at 11 bases. The CDR3 is made up of 15 amino acids. Per germline, CDR1 MNHEY and CDR2 SMNVEV (reference sequence). The ends lost 5 bases at V and 4 bases at J; junction bases unmatched: 7.

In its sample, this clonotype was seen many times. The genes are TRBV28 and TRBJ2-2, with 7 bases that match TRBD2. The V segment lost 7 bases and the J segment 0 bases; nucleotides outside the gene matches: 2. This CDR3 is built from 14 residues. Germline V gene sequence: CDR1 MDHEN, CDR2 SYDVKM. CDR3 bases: TGTGCCAGCACGGCGGGAGCGAACACCGGGGAGCTGTTTTTT. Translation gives CASTAGANTGELFF.

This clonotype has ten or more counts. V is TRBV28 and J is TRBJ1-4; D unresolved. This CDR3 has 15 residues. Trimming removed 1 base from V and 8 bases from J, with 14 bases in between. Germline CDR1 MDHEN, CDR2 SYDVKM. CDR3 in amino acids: CASSLSGSMGEKLFF. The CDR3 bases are TGTGCCAGCAGTTTATCGGGCAGTATGGGCGAAAAACTGTTTTTT. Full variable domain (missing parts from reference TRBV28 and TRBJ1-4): DVKVTQSSRYLVKRTGEKVFLECVQDMDHENMFWYRQDPGLGLRLIYFSYDVKMKEKGDIPEGYSVSREKKERFSLILESASTNQTSMYLCASSLSGSMGEKLFFGSGTQLSVL.

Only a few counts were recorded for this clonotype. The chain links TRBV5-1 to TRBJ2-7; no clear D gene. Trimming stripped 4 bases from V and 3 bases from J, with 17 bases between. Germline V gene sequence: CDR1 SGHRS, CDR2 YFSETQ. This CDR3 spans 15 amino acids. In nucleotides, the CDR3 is TGCGCCAGCAGCGATTCACCCGGGTCGAGCTACGAGCAGTACTTC. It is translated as CASSDSPGSSYEQYF. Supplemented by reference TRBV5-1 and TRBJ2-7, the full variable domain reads KAGVTQTPRYLIKTRGQQVTLSCSPISGHRSVSWYQQTPGQGLQFLFEYFSETQRNKGNFPGRFSGRQFSNSRSEMNVSTLELGDSALYLCASSDSPGSSYEQYFGPGTRLTVT.

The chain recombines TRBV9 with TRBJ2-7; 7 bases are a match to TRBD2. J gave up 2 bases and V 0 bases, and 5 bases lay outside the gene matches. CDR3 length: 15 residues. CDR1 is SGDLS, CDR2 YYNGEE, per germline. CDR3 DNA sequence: TGTGCCAGCAGCGTAGGGGAGGGAAAAGCCTACGAGCAGTACTTC. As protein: CASSVGEGKAYEQYF.

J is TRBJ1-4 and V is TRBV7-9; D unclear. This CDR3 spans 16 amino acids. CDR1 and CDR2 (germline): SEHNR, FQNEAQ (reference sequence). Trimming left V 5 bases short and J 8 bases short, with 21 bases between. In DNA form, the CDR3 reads TGTGCCAGCAGCCGCCCTCCGGGTCTTGGATCCGAAAAACTGTTTTTT. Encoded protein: CASSRPPGLGSEKLFF.

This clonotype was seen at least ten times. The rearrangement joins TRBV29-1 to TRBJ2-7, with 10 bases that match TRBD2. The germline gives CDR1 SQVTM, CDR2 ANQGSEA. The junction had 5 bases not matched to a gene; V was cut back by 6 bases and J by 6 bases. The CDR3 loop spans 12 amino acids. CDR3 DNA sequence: TGCAGCGTGCTAGCGGGAGACGTCGAGCAGTACTTC. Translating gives CSVLAGDVEQYF.

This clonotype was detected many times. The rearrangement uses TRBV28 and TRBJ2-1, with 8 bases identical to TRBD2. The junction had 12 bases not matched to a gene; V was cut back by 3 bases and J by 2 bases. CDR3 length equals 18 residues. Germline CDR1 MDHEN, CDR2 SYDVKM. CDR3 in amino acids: CASSFFRLREGPYNEQFF. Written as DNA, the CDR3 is TGTGCCAGCAGTTTTTTCCGCCTCCGGGAGGGCCCCTACAATGAGCAGTTCTTC. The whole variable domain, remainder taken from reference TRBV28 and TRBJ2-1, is DVKVTQSSRYLVKRTGEKVFLECVQDMDHENMFWYRQDPGLGLRLIYFSYDVKMKEKGDIPEGYSVSREKKERFSLILESASTNQTSMYLCASSFFRLREGPYNEQFFGPGTRLTVL.

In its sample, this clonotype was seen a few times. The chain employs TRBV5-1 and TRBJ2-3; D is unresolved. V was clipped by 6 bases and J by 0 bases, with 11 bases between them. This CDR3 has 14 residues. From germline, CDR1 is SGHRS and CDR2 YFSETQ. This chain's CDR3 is CASKRISSTDTQYF. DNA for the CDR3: TGCGCCAGCAAAAGGATTTCTAGCACAGATACGCAGTATTTT.

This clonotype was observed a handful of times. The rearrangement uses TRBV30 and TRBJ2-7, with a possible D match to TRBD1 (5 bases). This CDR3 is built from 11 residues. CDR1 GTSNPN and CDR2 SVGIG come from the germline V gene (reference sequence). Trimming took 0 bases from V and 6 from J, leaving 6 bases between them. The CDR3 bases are TGTGCCTGGAGTGTAGACAGCGAGCAGTACTTC. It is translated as CAWSVDSEQYF.

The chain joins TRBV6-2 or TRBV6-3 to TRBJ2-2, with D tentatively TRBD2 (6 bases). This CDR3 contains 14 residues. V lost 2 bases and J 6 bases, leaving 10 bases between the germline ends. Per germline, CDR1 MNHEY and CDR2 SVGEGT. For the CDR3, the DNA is TGTGCCAGCAGTTACCAACTAGCCCCCGGGGAGCTGTTTTTT. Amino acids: CASSYQLAPGELFF.

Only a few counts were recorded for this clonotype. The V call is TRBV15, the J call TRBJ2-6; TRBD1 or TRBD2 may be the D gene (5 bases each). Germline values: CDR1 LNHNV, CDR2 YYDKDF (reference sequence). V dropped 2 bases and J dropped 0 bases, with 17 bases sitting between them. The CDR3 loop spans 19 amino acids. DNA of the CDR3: TGTGCCACCAGCAGAAGATCCGGGACCCCCTTCTCTGGGGCCAACGTCCTGACTTTC. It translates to CATSRRSGTPFSGANVLTF.

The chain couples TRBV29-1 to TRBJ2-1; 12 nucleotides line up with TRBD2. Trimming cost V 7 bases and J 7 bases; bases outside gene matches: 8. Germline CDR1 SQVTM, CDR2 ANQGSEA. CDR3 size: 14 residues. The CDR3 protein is CSALTSGSHNEQFF. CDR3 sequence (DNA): TGCAGCGCCTTGACTAGCGGGAGTCATAATGAGCAGTTCTTC.

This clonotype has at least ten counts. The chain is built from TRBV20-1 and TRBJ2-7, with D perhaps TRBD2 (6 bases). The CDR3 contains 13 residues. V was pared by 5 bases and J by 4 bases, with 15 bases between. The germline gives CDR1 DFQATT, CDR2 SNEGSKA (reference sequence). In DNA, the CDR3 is TGCAGTGCTGGCCGACTAGGGCCATACGAGCAGTACTTC. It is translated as CSAGRLGPYEQYF.